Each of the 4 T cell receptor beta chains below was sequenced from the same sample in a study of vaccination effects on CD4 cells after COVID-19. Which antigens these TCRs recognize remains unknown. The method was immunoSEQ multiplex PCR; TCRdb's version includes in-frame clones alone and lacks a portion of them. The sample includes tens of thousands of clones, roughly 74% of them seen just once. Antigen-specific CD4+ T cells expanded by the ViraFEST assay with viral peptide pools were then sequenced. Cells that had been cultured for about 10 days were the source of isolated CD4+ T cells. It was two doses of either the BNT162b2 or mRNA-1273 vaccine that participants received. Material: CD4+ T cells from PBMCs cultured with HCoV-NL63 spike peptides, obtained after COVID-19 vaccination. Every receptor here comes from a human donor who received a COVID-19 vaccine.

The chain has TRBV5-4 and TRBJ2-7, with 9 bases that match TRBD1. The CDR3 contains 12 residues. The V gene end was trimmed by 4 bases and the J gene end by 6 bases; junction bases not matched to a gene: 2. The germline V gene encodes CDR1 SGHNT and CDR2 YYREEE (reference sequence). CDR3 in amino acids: CASSPGQGEQYF. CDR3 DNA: TGTGCCAGCAGCCCGGGACAGGGCGAGCAGTACTTC.

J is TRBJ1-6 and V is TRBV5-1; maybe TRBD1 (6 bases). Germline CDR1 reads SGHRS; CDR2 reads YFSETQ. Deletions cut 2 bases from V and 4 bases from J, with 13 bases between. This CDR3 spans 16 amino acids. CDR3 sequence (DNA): TGCGCCAGCAGCTTAGGACAGATAGGGTATAATTCACCCCTCCACTTT. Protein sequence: CASSLGQIGYNSPLHF. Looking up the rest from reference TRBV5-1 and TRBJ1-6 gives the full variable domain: KAGVTQTPRYLIKTRGQQVTLSCSPISGHRSVSWYQQTPGQGLQFLFEYFSETQRNKGNFPGRFSGRQFSNSRSEMNVSTLELGDSALYLCASSLGQIGYNSPLHFGNGTRLTVT.

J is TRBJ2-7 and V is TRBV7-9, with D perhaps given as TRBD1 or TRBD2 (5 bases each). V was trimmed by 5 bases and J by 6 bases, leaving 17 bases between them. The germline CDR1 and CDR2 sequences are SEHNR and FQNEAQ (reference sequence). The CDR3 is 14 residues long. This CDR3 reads CASSVGPEGREQYF. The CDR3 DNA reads TGTGCCAGCAGCGTGGGACCGGAAGGTCGCGAGCAGTACTTC.

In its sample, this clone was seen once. The CDR3 is CASGLFGTSVYEQYF. CDR3 coding DNA: TGTGCCAGCGGTTTATTCGGGACATCGGTCTACGAGCAGTACTTC. The rearrangement links TRBV5-6 to TRBJ2-7, with D possibly matching TRBD1 (6 bases). CDR3 length: 15 residues. Per the germline V gene, CDR1 is SGHDT and CDR2 is YYEEEE. Between the trimmed V and J ends, which lost 7 bases and 3 bases, there was a span of 20 bases. The full variable domain, with the rest looked up from reference TRBV5-6 and TRBJ2-7, is DAGVTQSPTHLIKTRGQQVTLRCSPKSGHDTVSWYQQALGQGPQFIFQYYEEEERQRGNFPDRFSGHQFPNYSSELNVNALLLGDSALYLCASGLFGTSVYEQYFGPGTRLTVT.